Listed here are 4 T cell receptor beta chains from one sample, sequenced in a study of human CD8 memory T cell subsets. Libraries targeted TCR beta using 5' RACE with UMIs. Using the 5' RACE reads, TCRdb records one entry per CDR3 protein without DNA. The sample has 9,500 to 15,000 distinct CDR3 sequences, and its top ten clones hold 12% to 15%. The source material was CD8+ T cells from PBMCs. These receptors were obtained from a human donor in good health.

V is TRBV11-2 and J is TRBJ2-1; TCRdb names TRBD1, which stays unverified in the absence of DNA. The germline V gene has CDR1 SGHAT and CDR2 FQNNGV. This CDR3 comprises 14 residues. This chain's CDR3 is CASSLGGGANEQFF.

The CDR3 protein is CASRSSGAGAYGYTF. V usage is TRBV9 and J usage is TRBJ1-2; the D call from TCRdb, TRBD1, cannot be confirmed without DNA. The CDR3 loop spans 15 amino acids. The germline CDR1 and CDR2 sequences are SGDLS and YYNGEE.

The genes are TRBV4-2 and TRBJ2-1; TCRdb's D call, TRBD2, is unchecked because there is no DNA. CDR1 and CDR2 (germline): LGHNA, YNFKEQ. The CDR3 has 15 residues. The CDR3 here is CASSQDRGNKNEQFF.

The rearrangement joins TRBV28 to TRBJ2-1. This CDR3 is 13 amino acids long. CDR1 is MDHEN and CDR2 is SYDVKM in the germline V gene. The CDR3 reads CASQVASGYEQFF.